A selection of T cell receptor beta chains follows, all from one sample in a study of a mutant IDH1 vaccine in newly diagnosed glioma. Their specific antigens are unknown. Repertoires were generated with immunoSEQ multiplex PCR, while TCRdb's copy carries only in-frame clones and drops some. The sample comprises under 70,000 clones, 75% to 90% of which are singletons, and 13% rests with the top ten. The sequencing here drew on PBMCs, taken from a glioma patient whose treatment included an IDH1 peptide vaccine. The receptor source for this set is a man younger than 30 with glioma. Both conserved end residues are part of each CDR3. Each record gives: clone size, V gene, D gene, J gene, CDR3 DNA, CDR3 protein. The D gene is left open where the match is weak. Clone sizes are given selectively: once, few, many, or a class where the clone is expanded.

clone_size: -
v_call: TRBV7-2
d_call: -
j_call: TRBJ2-7
cdr3_nt: TGTGCCAGCAGCTTAGGTCCTGGCGCTCCTCGGCAGTACTTC
cdr3_aa: CASSLGPGAPRQYF

clone_size: -
v_call: TRBV18
d_call: -
j_call: TRBJ1-2
cdr3_nt: TGTGCCAGCTCACCACGGACGGCTAACTATGGCTACACCTTC
cdr3_aa: CASSPRTANYGYTF

clone_size: -
v_call: TRBV4-3
d_call: -
j_call: TRBJ2-6
cdr3_nt: TGCGCCAGCAGCCAAGATGAAGGAACTGGGGCCAACGTCCTGACTTTC
cdr3_aa: CASSQDEGTGANVLTF

clone_size: -
v_call: TRBV19
d_call: -
j_call: TRBJ1-1
cdr3_nt: TGTGCCAGTAGTCCCCGACAGGTCCCAATGAACACTGAAGCTTTCTTT
cdr3_aa: CASSPRQVPMNTEAFF

clone_size: -
v_call: TRBV27
d_call: TRBD1
j_call: TRBJ1-2
cdr3_nt: TGTGCCAGCAGTCCCAGGGGGCAGGGCTACACCTTC
cdr3_aa: CASSPRGQGYTF

clone_size: -
v_call: TRBV4-3
d_call: -
j_call: TRBJ1-1
cdr3_nt: TGCGCCAGCAGCCAAGCTGGTTCAGGGCGGACTGAAGCTTTCTTT
cdr3_aa: CASSQAGSGRTEAFF

clone_size: -
v_call: TRBV7-8
d_call: TRBD1
j_call: TRBJ1-4
cdr3_nt: TGTGCCAGCAGCTCCCGGACAGGGACAACTAATGAAAAACTGTTTTTT
cdr3_aa: CASSSRTGTTNEKLFF

clone_size: -
v_call: TRBV9
d_call: TRBD1
j_call: TRBJ1-1
cdr3_nt: TGTGCCAGCAGCCCTAGGGCAGGGGGGAACACTGAAGCTTTCTTT
cdr3_aa: CASSPRAGGNTEAFF

clone_size: once
v_call: TRBV5-4
d_call: -
j_call: TRBJ1-2
cdr3_nt: TGTGCCAGCAGCTTGGCCGCGGCAGCTAACTATGGCTACACCTTC
cdr3_aa: CASSLAAAANYGYTF

clone_size: -
v_call: TRBV14
d_call: TRBD1
j_call: TRBJ1-4
cdr3_nt: TGTGCCAGCAGCCGTCGGACAGGGACGGGTGAAAAACTGTTTTTT
cdr3_aa: CASSRRTGTGEKLFF

clone_size: few
v_call: TRBV7-6
d_call: TRBD1
j_call: TRBJ1-2
cdr3_nt: TGTGCCAGCAGCTCGGACAGGGGGCATGGCTACACCTTC
cdr3_aa: CASSSDRGHGYTF

clone_size: -
v_call: TRBV5-1
d_call: TRBD1
j_call: TRBJ1-5
cdr3_nt: TGCGCCAGCAGCCTCTATGGACAGGGTGGCAATCAGCCCCAGCATTTT
cdr3_aa: CASSLYGQGGNQPQHF

clone_size: -
v_call: TRBV5-1
d_call: -
j_call: TRBJ2-7
cdr3_nt: TGCGCCAGCAGCCCGCCCAGTCCTAAGGAGCAGTACTTC
cdr3_aa: CASSPPSPKEQYF

clone_size: once
v_call: TRBV7-9
d_call: -
j_call: TRBJ1-6
cdr3_nt: TGTGCCAGCAGCCCAGCAGTTCCTGGGTCCCTCCACTTT
cdr3_aa: CASSPAVPGSLHF

clone_size: few
v_call: TRBV18
d_call: TRBD1
j_call: TRBJ2-2
cdr3_nt: TGTGCCAGCTCACTTCAAACAGGGGGCCGAACGAACACCGGGGAGCTGTTTTTT
cdr3_aa: CASSLQTGGRTNTGELFF

clone_size: -
v_call: TRBV5-8
d_call: TRBD1
j_call: TRBJ1-5
cdr3_nt: TGTGCCAGCAGCCCCCGGACAGGGGGCGGCGGCAATCAGCCCCAGCATTTT
cdr3_aa: CASSPRTGGGGNQPQHF

clone_size: -
v_call: TRBV28
d_call: -
j_call: TRBJ1-4
cdr3_nt: TGTGCCAGCAGTTTTATCAACCCTAATGAAAAACTGTTTTTT
cdr3_aa: CASSFINPNEKLFF

clone_size: few
v_call: TRBV5-1
d_call: TRBD1
j_call: TRBJ1-2
cdr3_nt: TGCGCCAGCAGCGGCGGGACAGGGCGCTATGGCTACACCTTC
cdr3_aa: CASSGGTGRYGYTF

clone_size: -
v_call: TRBV11-2
d_call: TRBD1
j_call: TRBJ2-3
cdr3_nt: TGTGCCAGCAGCTTATGGGGCCGGGACAGGGGGACAGATACGCAGTATTTT
cdr3_aa: CASSLWGRDRGTDTQYF

clone_size: -
v_call: TRBV19
d_call: -
j_call: TRBJ1-2
cdr3_nt: TGTGCCAGTAGTTGGAGGACGGAGTATGGCTACACCTTC
cdr3_aa: CASSWRTEYGYTF

clone_size: once
v_call: TRBV7-9
d_call: -
j_call: TRBJ2-5
cdr3_nt: TGTGCCAGCAGCCCCCGGACAGCTCAAGAGACCCAGTACTTC
cdr3_aa: CASSPRTAQETQYF

clone_size: few
v_call: TRBV4-1
d_call: -
j_call: TRBJ2-3
cdr3_nt: TGCGCCAGCAGCCAGTCGGTCACAGATACGCAGTATTTT
cdr3_aa: CASSQSVTDTQYF

clone_size: once
v_call: TRBV6-4
d_call: -
j_call: TRBJ1-6
cdr3_nt: TGTGCCAGCAGTGAGGACCCGGGGTCACCCCTCCACTTT
cdr3_aa: CASSEDPGSPLHF

clone_size: few
v_call: TRBV10-3
d_call: TRBD1
j_call: TRBJ2-7
cdr3_nt: TGTGCCATCAGACTGACAGGGTCTACCTACGAGCAGTACTTC
cdr3_aa: CAIRLTGSTYEQYF